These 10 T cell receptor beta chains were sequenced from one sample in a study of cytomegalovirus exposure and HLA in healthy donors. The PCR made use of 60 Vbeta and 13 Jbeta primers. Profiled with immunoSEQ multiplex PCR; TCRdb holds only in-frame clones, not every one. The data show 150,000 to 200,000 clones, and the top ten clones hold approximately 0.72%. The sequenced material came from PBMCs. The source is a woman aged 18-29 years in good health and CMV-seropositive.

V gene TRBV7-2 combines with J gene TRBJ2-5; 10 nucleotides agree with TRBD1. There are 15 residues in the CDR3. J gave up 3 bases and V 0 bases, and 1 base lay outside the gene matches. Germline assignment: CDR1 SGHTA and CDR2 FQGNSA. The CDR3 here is CASSLAGTGEETQYF. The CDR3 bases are TGTGCCAGCAGCTTAGCGGGGACAGGGGAAGAGACCCAGTACTTC.

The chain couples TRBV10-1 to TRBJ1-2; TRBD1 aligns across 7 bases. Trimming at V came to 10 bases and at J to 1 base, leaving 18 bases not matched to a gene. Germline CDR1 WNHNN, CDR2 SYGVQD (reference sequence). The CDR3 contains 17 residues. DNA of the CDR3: TGCGCCATCCTGGAGGAGGTATGCGGGACAGTTAACTATGGCTACACCTTC. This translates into CAILEEVCGTVNYGYTF.

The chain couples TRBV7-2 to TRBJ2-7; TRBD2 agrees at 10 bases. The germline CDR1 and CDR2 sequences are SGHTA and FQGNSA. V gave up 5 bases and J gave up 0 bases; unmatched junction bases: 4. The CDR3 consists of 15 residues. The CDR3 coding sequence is TGTGCCAGCAGCCAGCGGGGGGGGAGCTCCTACGAGCAGTACTTC. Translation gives CASSQRGGSSYEQYF.

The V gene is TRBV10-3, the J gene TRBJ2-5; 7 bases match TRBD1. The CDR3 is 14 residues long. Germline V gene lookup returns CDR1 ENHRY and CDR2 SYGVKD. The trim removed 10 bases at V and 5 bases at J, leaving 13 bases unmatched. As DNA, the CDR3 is TGTGCCACGACGAAAACAGGGGAACCGGAGACCCAGTACTTC. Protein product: CATTKTGEPETQYF.

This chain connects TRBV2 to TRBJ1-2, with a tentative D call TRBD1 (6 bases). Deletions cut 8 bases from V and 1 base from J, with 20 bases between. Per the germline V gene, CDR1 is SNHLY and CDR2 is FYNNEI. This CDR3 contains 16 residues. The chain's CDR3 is CASGAGTGLFNYGYTF. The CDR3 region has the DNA TGTGCCAGCGGCGCAGGTACAGGGCTTTTTAACTATGGCTACACCTTC.

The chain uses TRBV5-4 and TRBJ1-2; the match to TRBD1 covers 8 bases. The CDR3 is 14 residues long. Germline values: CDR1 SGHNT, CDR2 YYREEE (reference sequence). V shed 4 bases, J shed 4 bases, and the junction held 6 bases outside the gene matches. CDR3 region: CASSPGDRGYGYTF. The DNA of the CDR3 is TGTGCCAGCAGCCCGGGCGACAGGGGCTATGGCTACACCTTC.

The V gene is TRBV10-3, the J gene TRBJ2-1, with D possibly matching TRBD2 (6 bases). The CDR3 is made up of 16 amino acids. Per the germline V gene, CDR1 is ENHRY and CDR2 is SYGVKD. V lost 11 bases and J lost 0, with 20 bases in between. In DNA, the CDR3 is TGTGCCGGAGCTCGAGGGGCGGGGAGCTCCTACAATGAGCAGTTCTTC. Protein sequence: CAGARGAGSSYNEQFF.

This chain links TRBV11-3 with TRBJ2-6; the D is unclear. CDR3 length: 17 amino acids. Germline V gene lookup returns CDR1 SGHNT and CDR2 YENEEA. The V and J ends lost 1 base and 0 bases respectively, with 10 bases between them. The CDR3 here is CASSLAHQASGANVLTF. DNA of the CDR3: TGTGCCAGCAGCTTAGCTCACCAAGCCTCTGGGGCCAACGTCCTGACTTTC.

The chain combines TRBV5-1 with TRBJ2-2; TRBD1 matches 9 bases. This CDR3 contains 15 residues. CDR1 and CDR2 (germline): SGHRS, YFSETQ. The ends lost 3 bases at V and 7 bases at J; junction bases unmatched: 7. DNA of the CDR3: TGCGCCAGCAGCTCCGGGACAGGGAGTGTCGGGGAGCTGTTTTTT. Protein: CASSSGTGSVGELFF. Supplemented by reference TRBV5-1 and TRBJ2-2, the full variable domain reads KAGVTQTPRYLIKTRGQQVTLSCSPISGHRSVSWYQQTPGQGLQFLFEYFSETQRNKGNFPGRFSGRQFSNSRSEMNVSTLELGDSALYLCASSSGTGSVGELFFGEGSRLTVL.

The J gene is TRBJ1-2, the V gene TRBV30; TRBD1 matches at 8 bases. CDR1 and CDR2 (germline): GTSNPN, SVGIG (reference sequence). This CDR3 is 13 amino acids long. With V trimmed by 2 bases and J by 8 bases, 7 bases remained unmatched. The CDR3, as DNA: TGTGCCTGGAGTTTTGGACAGGGAGGAGGCTACACCTTC. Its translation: CAWSFGQGGGYTF.